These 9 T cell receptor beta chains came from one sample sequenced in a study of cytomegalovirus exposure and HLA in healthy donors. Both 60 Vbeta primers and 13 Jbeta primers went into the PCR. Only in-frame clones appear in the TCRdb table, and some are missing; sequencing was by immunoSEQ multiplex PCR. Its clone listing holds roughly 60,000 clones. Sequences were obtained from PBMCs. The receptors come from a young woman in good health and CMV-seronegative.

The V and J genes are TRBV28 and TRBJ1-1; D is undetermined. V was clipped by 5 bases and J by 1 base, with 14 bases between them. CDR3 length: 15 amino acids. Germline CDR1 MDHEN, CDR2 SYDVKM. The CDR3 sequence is CASSGPARGNTEAFF. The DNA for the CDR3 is TGTGCCAGCAGTGGCCCCGCGCGGGGGAACACTGAAGCTTTCTTT.

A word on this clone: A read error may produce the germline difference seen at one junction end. The CDR3 sequence: CASSIVTSGSEVF. The CDR3 bases are TGTGCCAGTAGTATAGTGACTAGCGGGAGTGAGGTCTTC. This rearrangement joins TRBV19 to TRBJ2-1, with TRBD2 identical over 12 bases. The CDR3 has 13 amino acids. The germline gives CDR1 LNHDA, CDR2 SQIVND (reference sequence).

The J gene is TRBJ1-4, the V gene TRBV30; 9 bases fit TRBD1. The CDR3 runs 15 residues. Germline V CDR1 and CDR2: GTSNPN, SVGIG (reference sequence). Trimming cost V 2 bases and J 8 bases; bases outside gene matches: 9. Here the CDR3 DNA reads TGTGCCTGGAGTAGACCGGGACAGGGTAGGGAAAAACTGTTTTTT. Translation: CAWSRPGQGREKLFF.

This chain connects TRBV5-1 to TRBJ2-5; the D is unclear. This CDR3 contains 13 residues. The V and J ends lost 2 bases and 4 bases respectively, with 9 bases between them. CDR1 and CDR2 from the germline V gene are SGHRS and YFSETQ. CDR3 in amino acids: CASSLAFSETQYF. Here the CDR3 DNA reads TGCGCCAGCAGCTTAGCGTTTTCAGAGACCCAGTACTTC. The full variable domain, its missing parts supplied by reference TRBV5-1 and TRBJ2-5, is KAGVTQTPRYLIKTRGQQVTLSCSPISGHRSVSWYQQTPGQGLQFLFEYFSETQRNKGNFPGRFSGRQFSNSRSEMNVSTLELGDSALYLCASSLAFSETQYFGPGTRLLVL.

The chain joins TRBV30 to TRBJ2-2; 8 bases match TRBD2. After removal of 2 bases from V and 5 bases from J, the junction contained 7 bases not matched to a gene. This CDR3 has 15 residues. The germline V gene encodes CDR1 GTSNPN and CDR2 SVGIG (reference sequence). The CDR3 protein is CAWSNSGTGTGELFF. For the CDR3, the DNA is TGTGCCTGGAGTAATAGCGGGACGGGGACCGGGGAGCTGTTTTTT. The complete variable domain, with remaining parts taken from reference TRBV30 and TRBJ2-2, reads SQTIHQWPATLVQPVGSPLSLECTVEGTSNPNLYWYRQAAGRGLQLLFYSVGIGQISSEVPQNLSASRPQDRQFILSSKKLLLSDSGFYLCAWSNSGTGTGELFFGEGSRLTVL.

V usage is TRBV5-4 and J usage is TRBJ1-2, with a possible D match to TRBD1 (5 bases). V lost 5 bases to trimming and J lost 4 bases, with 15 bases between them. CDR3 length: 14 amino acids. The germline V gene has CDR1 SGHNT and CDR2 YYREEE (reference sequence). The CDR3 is CASRAGGRVYGYTF. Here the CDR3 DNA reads TGTGCCAGCAGAGCGGGGGGTAGGGTCTATGGCTACACCTTC.

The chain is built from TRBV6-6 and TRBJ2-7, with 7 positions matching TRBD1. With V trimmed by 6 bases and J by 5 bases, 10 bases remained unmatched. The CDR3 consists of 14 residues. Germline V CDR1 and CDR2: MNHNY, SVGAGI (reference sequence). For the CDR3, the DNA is TGTGCCAGCAGGTGGGACAGTGGGAGCCACGAGCAGTACTTC. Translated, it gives CASRWDSGSHEQYF.

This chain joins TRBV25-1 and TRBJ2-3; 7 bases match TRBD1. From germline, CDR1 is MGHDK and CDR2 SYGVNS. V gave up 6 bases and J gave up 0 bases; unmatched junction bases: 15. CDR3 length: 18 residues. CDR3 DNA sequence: TGTGCCAGCAGGGCCGTTGAGGGGGCCCCTACTAGCACAGATACGCAGTATTTT. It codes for CASRAVEGAPTSTDTQYF.

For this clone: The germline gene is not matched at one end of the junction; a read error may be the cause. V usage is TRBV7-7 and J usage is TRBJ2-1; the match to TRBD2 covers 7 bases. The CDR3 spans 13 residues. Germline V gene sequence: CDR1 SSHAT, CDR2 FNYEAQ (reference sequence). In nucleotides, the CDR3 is TGTGCTAGCAGCCGCGGGAGACACAATGAGCAGTTCTTC. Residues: CASSRGRHNEQFF.